Each of the 29 T cell receptor beta chains below was sequenced from the same sample in a study of blood T cell repertoires in COVID-19 (dated by TCRdb to about 2020). Library preparation used the immunoSEQ multiplex PCR assay. TCRdb re-hosts the immuneACCESS table, in-frame sequences only. Its copies lack some clones; in the studies checked, an unresolved V gene accounts for under half of them, and the cause for the rest is not known. The sample table records 390,000 or so clones; approximately 87% of these occur just once. 8.5% to 12% of the sample is in the top ten clones. The sequencing sample was made of peripheral blood. These receptors all come from a woman in her 30s with COVID-19, enrolled during active disease.

The chain couples TRBV7-3 to TRBJ2-3, with 11 bases identical to TRBD2. The CDR3 consists of 17 residues. V gave up 5 bases and J gave up 0 bases; unmatched junction bases: 7. Germline CDR1 reads SGHTA; CDR2 reads FQGTGA. CDR3 DNA sequence: TGTGCCAGCAGCCCTACGCTAGCGGGAGGAAGCACAGATACGCAGTATTTT. Residues: CASSPTLAGGSTDTQYF. Drawing the rest from reference TRBV7-3 and TRBJ2-3, the complete variable domain is GAGVSQTPSNKVTEKGKYVELRCDPISGHTALYWYRQSLGQGPEFLIYFQGTGAADDSGLPNDRFFAVRPEGSVSTLKIQRTERGDSAVYLCASSPTLAGGSTDTQYFGPGTRLTVL.

The V and J genes are TRBV7-2 and TRBJ1-1; perhaps TRBD1 as D (5 bases). This CDR3 region has 15 residues. Trimming stripped 2 bases from V and 3 bases from J, with 13 bases between. Germline assignment: CDR1 SGHTA and CDR2 FQGNSA. The CDR3 protein is CASSLNRLAHTEAFF. CDR3 DNA sequence: TGTGCCAGCAGCTTAAACAGGTTGGCTCACACTGAAGCTTTCTTT.

This clone was found once. This sequence joins TRBV28 and TRBJ1-5; D is unclear. Germline-derived CDR1 and CDR2 are MDHEN and SYDVKM. Trimming stripped 7 bases from V and 5 bases from J, with 15 bases between. The CDR3 covers 14 residues. The CDR3 DNA follows: TGTGCCAGCAAATCGAGCTCCACCGATCAGCCCCAGCATTTT. This gives the protein CASKSSSTDQPQHF. The entire variable domain, with the rest obtained from reference TRBV28 and TRBJ1-5, is as follows: DVKVTQSSRYLVKRTGEKVFLECVQDMDHENMFWYRQDPGLGLRLIYFSYDVKMKEKGDIPEGYSVSREKKERFSLILESASTNQTSMYLCASKSSSTDQPQHFGDGTRLSIL.

This clone was detected once. V gene TRBV13 combines with J gene TRBJ1-3; no clear D gene. There are 13 residues in the CDR3. Per germline, CDR1 PRHDT and CDR2 FYEKMQ (reference sequence). Between the trimmed V and J ends, which lost 3 bases and 10 bases, there was a span of 13 bases. The CDR3 is CASSFTTFKTIYF. In DNA form, the CDR3 reads TGTGCCAGCAGCTTTACGACTTTCAAGACCATATATTTT. The full variable domain, with the rest looked up from reference TRBV13 and TRBJ1-3, is AAGVIQSPRHLIKEKRETATLKCYPIPRHDTVYWYQQGPGQDPQFLISFYEKMQSDKGSIPDRFSAQQFSDYHSELNMSSLELGDSALYFCASSFTTFKTIYFGEGSWLTVV.

This rearrangement joins TRBV2 to TRBJ1-2; TRBD1 is a possible D gene (5 bases). The CDR3 is made up of 14 amino acids. Germline lookup yields CDR1 SNHLY and CDR2 FYNNEI. Trimming shortened V by 1 base and J by 5 bases, and 11 bases separated the two germline ends. CDR3 region: CASSEDRPGYGYTF. The DNA for the CDR3 is TGTGCCAGCAGTGAAGACAGGCCCGGATATGGCTACACCTTC.

The chain employs TRBV5-5 and TRBJ2-7; D ambiguous. There are 12 residues in the CDR3. V lost 5 bases and J lost 4, with 10 bases in between. Germline assignment: CDR1 SGHKS and CDR2 YYEKEE (reference sequence). The CDR3 loop is CASRSTIYEQYF. In nucleotides, the CDR3 is TGTGCCAGCAGATCGACAATTTACGAGCAGTACTTC.

The genes are TRBV9 and TRBJ1-5, with D tentatively TRBD1 (5 bases). Deletions cut 4 bases from V and 5 bases from J, with 10 bases between. The CDR3 has 13 amino acids. Per germline, CDR1 SGDLS and CDR2 YYNGEE. CDR3 nucleotide sequence: TGTGCCAGCAGCAGGGCGGGGGATCAGCCCCAGCATTTT. Translating it yields CASSRAGDQPQHF.

This chain connects TRBV13 to TRBJ1-1; the D gene is possibly TRBD1 (6 bases). V was shortened by 5 bases and J by 4 bases, with 20 bases between the two germline ends. The CDR3 loop spans 16 amino acids. Per the germline V gene, CDR1 is PRHDT and CDR2 is FYEKMQ (reference sequence). The CDR3 coding sequence is TGTGCCAGCAGCCCGGGGGGGGCGGGCGGAATCACTGAAGCTTTCTTT. Translated: CASSPGGAGGITEAFF.

The rearrangement joins TRBV6-5 to TRBJ2-3, with D perhaps matching TRBD2 (7 bases). Trimming cost V 0 bases and J 9 bases, with 13 bases left between them. Per germline, CDR1 MNHEY and CDR2 SVGAGI. The CDR3 covers 14 residues. CDR3 loop: CASSYSRGGSTQYF. Here the CDR3 DNA reads TGTGCCAGCAGTTACTCGAGGGGGGGGTCCACGCAGTATTTT.

The chain combines TRBV15 with TRBJ1-5; D remains ambiguous. The CDR3 is made up of 15 amino acids. Trimming stripped 1 base from V and 0 bases from J, with 7 bases between. The V gene's germline CDR1 is LNHNV and CDR2 YYDKDF (reference sequence). The CDR3 loop is CATSRGGNSNQPQHF. The CDR3, as DNA: TGTGCCACCAGCAGAGGAGGTAATAGCAATCAGCCCCAGCATTTT. The entire variable domain, with the rest obtained from reference TRBV15 and TRBJ1-5, is as follows: DAMVIQNPRYQVTQFGKPVTLSCSQTLNHNVMYWYQQKSSQAPKLLFHYYDKDFNNEADTPDNFQSRRPNTSFCFLDIRSPGLGDTAMYLCATSRGGNSNQPQHFGDGTRLSIL.

The J gene is TRBJ2-7, the V gene TRBV20-1, with 7 positions matching TRBD1. V trimming: 3 bases; J trimming: 7 bases; junction bases outside the gene matches: 9. Germline V lookup: CDR1 DFQATT, CDR2 SNEGSKA (reference sequence). This CDR3 has 13 amino acids. For the CDR3, the DNA is TGCAGTGCTAGTTTGCAGGGGGATCTGGAGCAGTACTTC. This translates into CSASLQGDLEQYF.

The chain uses TRBV27 and TRBJ1-2, with 8 positions matching TRBD1. The V gene end was trimmed by 6 bases and the J gene end by 3 bases; junction bases not matched to a gene: 9. This CDR3 spans 15 amino acids. Germline lookup yields CDR1 MNHEY and CDR2 SMNVEV (reference sequence). CDR3 residues: CASRFDRGVHYGYTF. In DNA, the CDR3 is TGTGCCAGCAGGTTCGACAGGGGAGTACACTATGGCTACACCTTC.

The chain is built from TRBV7-2 and TRBJ1-1, with no clear D. The V end was cut by 3 bases, the J end by 0 bases, with 11 bases between. This CDR3 is 15 amino acids long. Germline CDR1 is SGHTA and CDR2 is FQGNSA. The CDR3 reads CASSLGQTLNTEAFF. The CDR3 bases are TGTGCCAGCAGCTTGGGCCAGACCCTGAACACTGAAGCTTTCTTT.

V and J are TRBV6-5 and TRBJ2-7; 14 bases map to TRBD2. Trimming took 4 bases from V and 4 from J; bases not matched to a gene: 3. The germline V gene has CDR1 MNHEY and CDR2 SVGAGI. CDR3 size: 15 residues. The CDR3, as DNA: TGTGCCAGCAGTTGGGGACTAGCGGGAGCTTACGAGCAGTACTTC. Protein sequence: CASSWGLAGAYEQYF.

The genes are TRBV7-9 and TRBJ1-1; possibly TRBD1 for D (5 bases). The CDR3 spans 12 residues. CDR1 is SEHNR, CDR2 FQNEAQ, per germline (reference sequence). Trimming took off 1 base at V and 6 bases at J, with 6 bases between the two ends. CDR3 region: CASSLGQSEAFF. The CDR3 DNA follows: TGTGCCAGCAGCTTAGGACAGTCTGAAGCTTTCTTT.

J is TRBJ2-7 and V is TRBV10-3, with D possibly matching TRBD2 (5 bases). Germline V gene data show CDR1 as ENHRY and CDR2 as SYGVKD. With 10 bases removed from V and 2 bases from J, the gap between germline ends came to 6 bases. This CDR3 comprises 10 residues. The CDR3 reads CATGTYEQYF. The CDR3 coding sequence is TGTGCCACCGGGACCTACGAGCAGTACTTC.

This chain links TRBV4-2 with TRBJ2-1; TRBD2 matches at 8 bases. J gave up 2 bases and V 0 bases, and 9 bases lay outside the gene matches. Germline V gene lookup returns CDR1 LGHNA and CDR2 YNFKEQ. The CDR3 is made up of 18 amino acids. DNA for the CDR3: TGTGCCAGCAGCCAAGAGTCCTCCGGGACTAGAACCTACAATGAGCAGTTCTTC. Protein product: CASSQESSGTRTYNEQFF.

CDR3 coding DNA: TGTGCCATCGTAAGCGGGAGCGGGTACGAGCAGTACTTC. Translated, it gives CAIVSGSGYEQYF. V usage is TRBV10-3 and J usage is TRBJ2-7; 8 nucleotides line up with TRBD2. Germline lookup yields CDR1 ENHRY and CDR2 SYGVKD. V lost 8 bases, J lost 4 bases, and 7 bases stayed unmatched. The CDR3 is 13 residues long.

This chain uses TRBV9 with TRBJ1-2; 7 positions agree with TRBD1. The ends lost 7 bases at V and 2 bases at J; junction bases unmatched: 8. Per germline, CDR1 SGDLS and CDR2 YYNGEE. CDR3 length equals 14 residues. CDR3: CASALSTGNYGYTF. As DNA, the CDR3 is TGTGCCAGCGCATTATCGACAGGGAACTATGGCTACACCTTC. The full variable domain, with the rest looked up from reference TRBV9 and TRBJ1-2, is DSGVTQTPKHLITATGQRVTLRCSPRSGDLSVYWYQQSLDQGLQFLIQYYNGEERAKGNILERFSAQQFPDLHSELNLSSLELGDSALYFCASALSTGNYGYTFGSGTRLTVV.

A note on this clone: This specimen includes other DNA sequences encoding the same CDR3. This chain joins TRBV9 and TRBJ2-1, with TRBD2 identical over 12 bases. The CDR3 extends over 16 amino acids. Germline assignment: CDR1 SGDLS and CDR2 YYNGEE. V was clipped by 4 bases and J by 7 bases; unmatched bases: 9. The CDR3 sequence is CASSSRTSGTRNEQFF. CDR3 DNA sequence: TGTGCCAGCAGCTCTCGGACTAGCGGGACAAGGAATGAGCAGTTCTTC.

The rearrangement links TRBV3-1 (or the pseudogene TRBV3-2) to TRBJ1-5; the D gene is possibly TRBD1 (6 bases). Germline V gives CDR1 LGHDT, CDR2 YNNKEL (reference sequence). V dropped 1 base and J dropped 0 bases, with 16 bases sitting between them. The CDR3 runs 18 residues. The CDR3 here is CASSQVRTADYSNQPQHF. The CDR3 DNA reads TGTGCCAGCAGCCAAGTCCGGACAGCGGATTATAGCAATCAGCCCCAGCATTTT.

This chain links TRBV5-1 with TRBJ2-7, with 13 bases fitting TRBD2. V was pared by 0 bases and J by 6 bases, with 0 bases of the junction left unmatched. Germline CDR1 and CDR2: SGHRS and YFSETQ. The CDR3 covers 14 residues. The CDR3 DNA sequence: TGCGCCAGCAGCTTGGGGACTAGCGGGAGCGAGCAGTACTTC. Protein sequence: CASSLGTSGSEQYF.

The chain combines TRBV24-1 with TRBJ2-2; D is possibly TRBD1 (5 bases). From germline, CDR1 is KGHDR and CDR2 SFDVKD. Trimming took off 1 base at V and 3 bases at J, with 8 bases between the two ends. There are 15 residues in the CDR3. The CDR3 loop reads CATSDLPQDTGELFF. The CDR3 bases are TGTGCCACCAGTGATTTACCACAGGACACCGGGGAGCTGTTTTTT.

This sequence joins TRBV30 and TRBJ1-4; the match to TRBD1 covers 9 bases. This CDR3 is 15 amino acids long. Trimming removed 2 bases from V and 8 bases from J; junction bases left unmatched: 9. Germline V gene lookup returns CDR1 GTSNPN and CDR2 SVGIG (reference sequence). CDR3 DNA: TGTGCCTGGAGTAACCACGGGACAGGGAACGAAAAACTGTTTTTT. It specifies CAWSNHGTGNEKLFF.

Written as DNA, the CDR3 is TGTGCCACCAGTGACTCCAGGACTAGCAGCACAGATACGCAGTATTTT. Protein sequence: CATSDSRTSSTDTQYF. The V gene is TRBV24-1, the J gene TRBJ2-3, with TRBD2 matching 8 bases. Germline trimming cut 4 bases from V and 0 bases from J; bases unmatched to any gene: 5. CDR3 length: 16 amino acids. Per the germline V gene, CDR1 is KGHDR and CDR2 is SFDVKD.

In this sample, this clone turned up a few times. The chain employs TRBV6-5 and TRBJ1-4, with TRBD1 identical over 7 bases. From germline, CDR1 is MNHEY and CDR2 SVGAGI. The CDR3 covers 15 residues. Losses at the gene ends were 4 bases for V and 10 bases for J; bases not matched to a gene: 12. The CDR3 here is CASSLHGQALGKLFF. The CDR3 DNA is TGTGCCAGCAGTTTGCATGGACAGGCTTTGGGAAAACTGTTTTTT.

This sequence joins TRBV5-1 and TRBJ2-1, with D unresolved. CDR1 is SGHRS and CDR2 is YFSETQ in the germline V gene. The CDR3 covers 14 residues. V lost 2 bases, J lost 0 bases, and 6 bases lay in between. CDR3: CASSLYYSYNEQFF. Written as DNA, the CDR3 is TGCGCCAGCAGCTTATACTACTCCTACAATGAGCAGTTCTTC.

The V gene is TRBV6-2 or TRBV6-3, the J gene TRBJ2-7, with D possibly being TRBD2 (7 bases). V lost 3 bases, J lost 3 bases, and 12 bases lay in between. The germline V gene encodes CDR1 MNHEY and CDR2 SVGEGT. The CDR3 has 14 amino acids. The CDR3 DNA reads TGTGCCAGCAGTTATGGCGGGGGCTACTACGAGCAGTACTTC. Encoded protein: CASSYGGGYYEQYF.

This clone appeared a few times. This sequence joins TRBV11-3 and TRBJ2-1; 11 bases are shared with TRBD2. The CDR3 has 15 amino acids. The V and J ends lost 5 bases and 3 bases, in that order; junction bases with no gene match: 3. The germline V gene has CDR1 SGHNT and CDR2 YENEEA. CDR3 sequence reads: CASSPGTSGYNEQFF. The CDR3 nucleotides read TGTGCCAGCAGCCCCGGGACTAGCGGCTACAATGAGCAGTTCTTC.